This T cell receptor (beta chain) was identified in a study of T cell responses to AZD1222 COVID-19 vaccine (dated by TCRdb to about 2021). Notes on the research overall: TCR sequencing was performed for about 240 trial participants, of whom around 200 were given two doses of AZD1222 and about 25 were given two doses of MenACWY control vaccine. Trial participants were enrolled by age into subgroups of 18-55, 56-69 and 70-plus years, and around 150, 28 and 57 TCR-sequenced participants, respectively, were included in these subgroups.

The CDR3 regions of human TCRbeta chains were subjected to immunosequencing. From the authors' description of their analysis: Repertoire TCRs were matched against a reference library of SARS-CoV-2-specific TCRs generated with the MIRA antigen-specificity platform. Breadth was defined as the fraction of unique TCRs that were SARS-CoV-2-associated, and depth was defined as the fraction of total T cells that were SARS-CoV-2-associated. Using the MIRA data, every spike-specific TCR was mapped to the spike region that the TCR reacted to and assigned to either a CD4 or a CD8 class. Log10-transformed breadth and depth values were compared by one-way ANOVA with Sidak's multiple comparisons tests. TCRdb re-hosts the immuneACCESS table, in-frame sequences only. Its copies lack some clones; in the studies checked, an unresolved V gene accounts for under half of them, and the cause for the rest is not known. V and J calls and clone size are given by that table; D and trimming were obtained from the DNA. Counted in this sample were tens of thousands of clones; 85% to 95% of them appeared once. 3.5% to 5.5% of the sample lies in the top ten.

On this clone itself: Its antigen target is currently unknown. Base qualities are not recorded, but no much larger clone differs from it by a single base.

Beyond this particular receptor, the publication reports: No day 14 peak-response samples were available, so repertoires were characterized only after the peak T cell response. The whole spike protein was spanned by vaccine-associated CD4 TCRs, and dominant responses were seen in regions 160-218 and 743-854. After two AZD1222 doses, both the breadth and the depth of spike-specific TCRs were significantly higher than at day 0 and than in MenACWY recipients. In the small 56-69-year group, the increase in depth fell short of significance, most likely because of low power. Participants were mostly white British and included more females than males, and it was suggested by the authors that clonal diversity may have been underestimated. Reportedly, close to half of the unique spike-specific TCRs recognized epitopes lying outside the regions that are mutated in the B.1.351 and B.1.1.7 variants. Conclusions about previously exposed vaccinees are limited, since just 6 or 7 AZD1222 recipients were seropositive for SARS-CoV-2 at baseline.

The CDR3 goes from the cysteine to the phenylalanine over 14 residues. Only the CDR3 region is kept as DNA, spanning 42 bases read in frame from base 1. The germline V end is reduced by 0 bases and the J end by 6 bases; junction bases left unmatched: 5. From a lookup of the germline V gene, CDR1 and CDR2 are SGDLS and YYNGEE. The meaning of the sample's time point label: baseline before first vaccination. Taken with the paper, the label for treatment or condition translates to: meningococcal conjugate vaccine given as trial control. Vaccinee samples were obtained from the UK trials COV001 and COV002, which included a single-blind randomized controlled phase 2/3 trial of AZD1222 (ChAdOx1 nCoV-19) in healthy adults. For TCRbeta chain sequencing, PBMC samples were collected from trial participants at day 0 and at day 28 after the second dose.

This receptor was identified in an adult in good health. The sequence joins TRBV9 to TRBJ2-7, and TRBD2 aligns with 8 junction nucleotides. This material consisted of peripheral blood, taken on day 0 of MenACWY control vaccination. DNA sequence: TGTGCCAGCAGCGTAGATAGCGGGATAGCCGAGCAGTACTTC. The encoded protein is CASSVDSGIAEQYF.